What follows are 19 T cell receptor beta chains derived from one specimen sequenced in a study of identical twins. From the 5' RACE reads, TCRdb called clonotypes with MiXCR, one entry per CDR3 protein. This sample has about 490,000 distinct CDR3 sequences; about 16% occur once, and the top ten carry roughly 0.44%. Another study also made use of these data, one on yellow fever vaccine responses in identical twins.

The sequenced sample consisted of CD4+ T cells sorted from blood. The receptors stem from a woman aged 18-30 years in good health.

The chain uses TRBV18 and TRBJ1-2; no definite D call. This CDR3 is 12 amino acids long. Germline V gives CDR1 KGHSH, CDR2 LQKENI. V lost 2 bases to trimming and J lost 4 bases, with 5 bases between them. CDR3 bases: TGTGCCAGCTCACCAGGGATCTATGGCTACACCTTC. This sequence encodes CASSPGIYGYTF.

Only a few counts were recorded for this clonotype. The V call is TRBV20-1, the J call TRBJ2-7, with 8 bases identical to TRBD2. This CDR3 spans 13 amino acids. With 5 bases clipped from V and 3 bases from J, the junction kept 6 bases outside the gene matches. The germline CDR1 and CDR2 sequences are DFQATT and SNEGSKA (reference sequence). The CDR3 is CSAAPGLGYEQYF. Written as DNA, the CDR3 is TGCAGTGCTGCCCCGGGACTAGGCTACGAGCAGTACTTC.

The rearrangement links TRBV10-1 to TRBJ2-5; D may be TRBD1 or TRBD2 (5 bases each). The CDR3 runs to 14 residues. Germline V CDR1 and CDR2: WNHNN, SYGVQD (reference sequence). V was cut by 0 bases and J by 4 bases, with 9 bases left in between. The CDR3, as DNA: TGCGCCAGCAGTGAGTCAACGGGGCGAGAGACCCAGTACTTC. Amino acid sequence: CASSESTGRETQYF.

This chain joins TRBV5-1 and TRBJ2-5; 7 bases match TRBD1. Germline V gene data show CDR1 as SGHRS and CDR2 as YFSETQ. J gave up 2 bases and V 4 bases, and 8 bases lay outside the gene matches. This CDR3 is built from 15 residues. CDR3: CASSTRQGPQETQYF. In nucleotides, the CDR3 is TGCGCCAGCAGCACAAGACAGGGCCCACAAGAGACCCAGTACTTC.

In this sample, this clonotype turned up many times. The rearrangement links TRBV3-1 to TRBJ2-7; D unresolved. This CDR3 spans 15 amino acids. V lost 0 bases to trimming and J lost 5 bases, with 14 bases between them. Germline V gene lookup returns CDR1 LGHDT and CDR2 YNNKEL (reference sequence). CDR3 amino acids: CASSQDGPHGHEQYV. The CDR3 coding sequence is TGTGCCAGCAGCCAAGACGGACCTCACGGCCACGAGCAGTACGTC.

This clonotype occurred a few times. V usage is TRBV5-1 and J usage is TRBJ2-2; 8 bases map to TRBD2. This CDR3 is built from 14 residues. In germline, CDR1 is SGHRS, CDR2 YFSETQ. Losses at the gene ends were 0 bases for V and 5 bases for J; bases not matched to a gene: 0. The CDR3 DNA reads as TGCGCCAGCAGCTTGGCTAGCGGGACCGGGGAGCTGTTTTTT. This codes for CASSLASGTGELFF.

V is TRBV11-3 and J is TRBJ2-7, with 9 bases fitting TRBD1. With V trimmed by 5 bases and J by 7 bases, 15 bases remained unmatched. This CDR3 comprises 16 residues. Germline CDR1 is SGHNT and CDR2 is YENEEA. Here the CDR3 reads CASSKDGTGIDVEQYF. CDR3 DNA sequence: TGTGCCAGCAGCAAAGACGGGACAGGGATTGACGTGGAGCAGTACTTC.

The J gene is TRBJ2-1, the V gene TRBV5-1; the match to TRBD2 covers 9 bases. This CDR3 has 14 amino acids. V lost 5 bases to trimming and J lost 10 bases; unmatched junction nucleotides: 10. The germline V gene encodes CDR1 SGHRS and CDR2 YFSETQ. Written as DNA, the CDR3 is TGCGCCAGCAGTTACCGCGGGGGGGTCGGCGAGCAGTTCTTC. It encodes CASSYRGGVGEQFF.

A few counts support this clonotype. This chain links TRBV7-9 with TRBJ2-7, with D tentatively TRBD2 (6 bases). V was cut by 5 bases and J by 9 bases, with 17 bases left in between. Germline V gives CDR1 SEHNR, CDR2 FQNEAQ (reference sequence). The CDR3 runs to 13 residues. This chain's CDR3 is CASSRMGLTGQYV. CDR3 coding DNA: TGTGCCAGCAGCCGTATGGGACTGACTGGGCAGTACGTC.

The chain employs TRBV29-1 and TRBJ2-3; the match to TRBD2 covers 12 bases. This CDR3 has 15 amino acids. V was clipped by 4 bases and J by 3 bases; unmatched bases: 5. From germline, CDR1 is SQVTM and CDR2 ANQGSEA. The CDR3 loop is CSVAHGTSGTDTQYF. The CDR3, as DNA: TGCAGCGTTGCCCACGGGACTAGCGGGACAGATACGCAGTATTTT.

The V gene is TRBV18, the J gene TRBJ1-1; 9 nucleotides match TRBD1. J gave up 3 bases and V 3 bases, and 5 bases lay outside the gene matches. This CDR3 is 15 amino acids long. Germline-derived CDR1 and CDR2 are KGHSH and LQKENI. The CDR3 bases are TGTGCCAGCTCACCCGGGGGACAGGGCGACACTGAAGCTTTCTTT. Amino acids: CASSPGGQGDTEAFF. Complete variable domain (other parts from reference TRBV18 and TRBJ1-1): NAGVMQNPRHLVRRRGQEARLRCSPMKGHSHVYWYRQLPEEGLKFMVYLQKENIIDESGMPKERFSAEFPKEGPSILRIQQVVRGDSAAYFCASSPGGQGDTEAFFGQGTRLTVV.

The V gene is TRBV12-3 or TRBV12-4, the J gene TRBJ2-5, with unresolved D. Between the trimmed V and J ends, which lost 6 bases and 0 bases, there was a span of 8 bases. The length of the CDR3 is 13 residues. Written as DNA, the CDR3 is TGTGCCAGCAGCCTCGCCCACCAAGAGACCCAGTACTTC. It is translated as CASSLAHQETQYF.

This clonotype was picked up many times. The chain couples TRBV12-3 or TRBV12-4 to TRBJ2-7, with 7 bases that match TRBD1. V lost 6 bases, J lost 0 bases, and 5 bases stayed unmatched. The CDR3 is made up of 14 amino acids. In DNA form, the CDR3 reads TGTGCCAGCAGGCCGGGACAGAACTCCTACGAGCAGTACTTC. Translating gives CASRPGQNSYEQYF.

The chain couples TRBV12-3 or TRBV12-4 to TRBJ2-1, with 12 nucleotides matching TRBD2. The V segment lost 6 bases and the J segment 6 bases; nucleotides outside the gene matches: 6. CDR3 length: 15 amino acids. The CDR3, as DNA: TGTGCCAGCAGCACTCTAGCGGGAGGGGCCAATGAGCAGTTCTTC. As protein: CASSTLAGGANEQFF.

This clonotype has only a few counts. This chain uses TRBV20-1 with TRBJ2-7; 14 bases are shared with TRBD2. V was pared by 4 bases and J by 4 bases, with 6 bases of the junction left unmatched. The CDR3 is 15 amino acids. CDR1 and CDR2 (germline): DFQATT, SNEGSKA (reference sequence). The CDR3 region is CSAIPGLAGEYEQYF. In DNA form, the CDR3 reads TGCAGTGCTATTCCGGGACTAGCGGGAGAATACGAGCAGTACTTC.

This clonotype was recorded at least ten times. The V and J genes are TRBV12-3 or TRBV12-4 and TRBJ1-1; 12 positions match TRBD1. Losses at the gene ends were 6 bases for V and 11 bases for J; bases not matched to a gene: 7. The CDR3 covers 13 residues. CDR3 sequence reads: CASRGGQGAGAFF. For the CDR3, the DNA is TGTGCCAGCAGGGGGGGACAGGGGGCTGGTGCTTTCTTT.

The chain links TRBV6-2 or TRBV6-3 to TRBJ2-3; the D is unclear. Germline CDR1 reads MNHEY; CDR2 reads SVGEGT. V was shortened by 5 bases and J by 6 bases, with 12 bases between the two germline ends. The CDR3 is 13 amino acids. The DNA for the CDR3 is TGTGCCAGCAGTCAACAGCCCCACGATACGCAGTATTTT. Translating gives CASSQQPHDTQYF.

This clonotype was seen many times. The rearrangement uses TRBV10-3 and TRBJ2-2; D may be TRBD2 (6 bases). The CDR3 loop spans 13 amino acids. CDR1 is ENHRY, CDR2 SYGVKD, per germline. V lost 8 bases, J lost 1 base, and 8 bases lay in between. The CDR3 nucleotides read TGTGCCATCGGGGGGATGAACACCGGGGAGCTGTTTTTT. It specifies CAIGGMNTGELFF.

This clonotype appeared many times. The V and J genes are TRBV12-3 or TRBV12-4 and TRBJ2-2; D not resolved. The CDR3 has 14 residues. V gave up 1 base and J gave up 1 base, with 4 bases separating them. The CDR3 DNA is TGTGCCAGCAGTTTAGGAAGGAACACCGGGGAGCTGTTTTTT. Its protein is CASSLGRNTGELFF.